Listed here are 8 T cell receptor beta chains from one sample, sequenced in a study of shared clonotypes between healthy human individuals. Using immunoSEQ multiplex PCR, the repertoire was profiled, and TCRdb retains in-frame clones only, with some absent. Among a few hundred thousand clones listed, around 97% were seen once. The source material was naive CD4+ T cells sorted from blood. As to subset: CD45RA+ positively selected. These receptors were obtained from a woman in her 30s in good health.

This clone was seen only once. The chain is built from TRBV28 and TRBJ2-1; TRBD1 agrees at 9 bases. The germline CDR1 and CDR2 sequences are MDHEN and SYDVKM. With 6 bases clipped from V and 10 bases from J, the junction kept 10 bases outside the gene matches. The CDR3 is made up of 14 amino acids. CDR3 region: CASRQGAGANEQFF. The CDR3 DNA follows: TGTGCCAGCAGACAGGGGGCCGGGGCAAACGAGCAGTTCTTC.

The chain uses TRBV19 and TRBJ2-1; D not certain. CDR1 and CDR2 from the germline V gene are LNHDA and SQIVND (reference sequence). V shed 3 bases and J shed 4 bases, with 7 bases lying between them. The CDR3 runs 13 residues. CDR3: CASSMGMYNEQFF. Here the CDR3 DNA reads TGTGCCAGTAGTATGGGGATGTACAATGAGCAGTTCTTC.

On this clone itself: The sample carries other DNA sequences with the same CDR3. V is TRBV27 and J is TRBJ2-7; tentative D call: TRBD1 (5 bases). The CDR3 totals 13 residues. Germline loops: CDR1 MNHEY, CDR2 SMNVEV (reference sequence). Trimming stripped 2 bases from V and 0 bases from J, with 5 bases between. CDR3 sequence: CASSLTGSYEQYF. The CDR3 DNA reads as TGTGCCAGCAGTTTAACAGGCTCCTACGAGCAGTACTTC.

The chain recombines TRBV11-2 with TRBJ2-2, with 7 bases aligning to TRBD1. Per the germline V gene, CDR1 is SGHAT and CDR2 is FQNNGV. J lost 2 bases, V lost 2 bases, and 5 bases had no gene match. CDR3 length: 16 amino acids. The CDR3 coding sequence is TGTGCCAGCAGCTTATACGGGACAGCAAACACCGGGGAGCTGTTTTTT. Residues: CASSLYGTANTGELFF.

This rearrangement joins TRBV4-1 to TRBJ2-2; weak D call: TRBD2 (5 bases). The CDR3 has 16 amino acids. Trimming stripped 3 bases from V and 9 bases from J, with 20 bases between. The germline V gene encodes CDR1 MGHRA and CDR2 YSYEKL. The CDR3 loop reads CASSQAAVQNSWELFF. Here the CDR3 DNA reads TGCGCCAGCAGCCAGGCAGCGGTCCAAAACTCTTGGGAGCTGTTTTTT.

The chain uses TRBV6-5 and TRBJ2-7; D may be TRBD2 (7 bases). This CDR3 has 15 amino acids. Germline loops: CDR1 MNHEY, CDR2 SVGAGI. V gave up 5 bases and J gave up 2 bases, with 16 bases separating them. CDR3: CASSTPRGGTYEQYF. The CDR3, as DNA: TGTGCCAGCAGTACGCCTCGCGGGGGCACCTACGAGCAGTACTTC.

The chain carries TRBV18 and TRBJ1-1; D unclear. Germline CDR1 KGHSH, CDR2 LQKENI. CDR3 length equals 15 residues. The V gene lost 3 bases and the J gene lost 4 bases, with 15 bases spanning the gap. CDR3 sequence: CASSPEAAGSTEAFF. DNA of the CDR3: TGTGCCAGCTCACCTGAGGCGGCTGGTAGCACTGAAGCTTTCTTT.

The chain recombines TRBV20-1 with TRBJ1-4; D uncertain. The CDR3 covers 11 residues. Deletions cut 6 bases from V and 8 bases from J, with 10 bases between. Germline CDR1 is DFQATT and CDR2 is SNEGSKA (reference sequence). The CDR3 region has the DNA TGCAGTGCCACCAGAGAAGAAAAACTGTTTTTT. Its translation is CSATREEKLFF.